This TCR beta chain stems from a study of beta chain features in type 1 diabetes. Study observations and caveats: Within the patient group, naive, central memory and Treg TCRB repertoires appeared more similar to each other than within healthy donors. Sequencing from cDNA could over-represent high-TCR-expressing cells. Lower insertion and higher deletion counts appeared at VDJ junctions in type 1 diabetes patients.

This CDR3 has 16 amino acids. CDR1 PRHDT and CDR2 FYEKMQ come from the germline V gene (reference sequence). Trimming cost V 5 bases and J 7 bases; bases outside gene matches: 12. Every donor had blood drawn once into heparin, roughly 100 mL on average. About this clone itself: Its antigen is not identified.

The isolated RNA, all of it, was reverse transcribed, so expressed TCRB transcripts were what got sequenced. The method was immunoSEQ multiplex PCR; TCRdb's version includes in-frame clones alone and lacks a portion of them. This sample has more than 300,000 clones, with approximately 15% found just once. The origin of this receptor is a woman between 18 and 30 years old in good health. The chain couples TRBV13 to TRBJ2-1; 9 nucleotides line up with TRBD2. What was sequenced was naive CD4+ T cells from blood. This CDR3 is CASSEVAGVIGNEQFF. The CDR3 DNA sequence: TGTGCCAGCAGCGAAGTAGCGGGAGTAATAGGAAATGAGCAGTTCTTC.